A single sample is the source of the 31 T cell receptor beta chains below, sequenced in a study of blood T cell repertoires in COVID-19. Data came from immunoSEQ multiplex PCR; TCRdb stores just in-frame clones and leaves some out. Of 150,000 to 200,000 clones listed, approximately 82% are singletons. The material sequenced was peripheral blood. The receptor set was obtained from a man between 65 and 85 years old who had recovered from COVID-19.

This clone was observed at least ten times. The rearrangement uses TRBV7-8 and TRBJ2-3, with TRBD1 as a possible D gene (5 bases). With 5 bases removed from V and 2 bases from J, the gap between germline ends came to 11 bases. This CDR3 comprises 14 residues. The germline V gene has CDR1 SGHVS and CDR2 FQNEAQ. CDR3 residues: CASSTSTDTDTQYF. DNA of the CDR3: TGTGCCAGCAGCACTTCGACAGACACAGATACGCAGTATTTT.

The chain employs TRBV5-1 and TRBJ2-7; 12 bases fit TRBD1. V shed 4 bases, J shed 3 bases, and the junction held 5 bases outside the gene matches. This CDR3 contains 15 residues. The germline CDR1 and CDR2 sequences are SGHRS and YFSETQ. The CDR3 region has the DNA TGCGCCAGCAGCCCCGGGACAGGGGGCGGCTACGAGCAGTACTTC. Its translation is CASSPGTGGGYEQYF. Drawing the rest from reference TRBV5-1 and TRBJ2-7, the complete variable domain is KAGVTQTPRYLIKTRGQQVTLSCSPISGHRSVSWYQQTPGQGLQFLFEYFSETQRNKGNFPGRFSGRQFSNSRSEMNVSTLELGDSALYLCASSPGTGGGYEQYFGPGTRLTVT.

V gene TRBV14 combines with J gene TRBJ1-4, with 8 bases aligning to TRBD1. V shed 4 bases, J shed 11 bases, and the junction held 6 bases outside the gene matches. The CDR3 length is 13 residues. CDR1 SGHDN and CDR2 FVKESK come from the germline V gene. The CDR3 DNA is TGTGCCAGCAGCCCGTTGGACAGGGCCAAACTGTTTTTT. Its protein is CASSPLDRAKLFF.

The CDR3 loop is CASSLTSDRHEQYF. The DNA of the CDR3 is TGTGCCAGCTCACTAACTAGCGATAGGCACGAGCAGTACTTC. The chain links TRBV18 to TRBJ2-7, with 7 bases identical to TRBD2. The CDR3 sequence is 14 residues long. The V and J ends lost 4 bases and 5 bases, in that order; junction bases with no gene match: 8. In germline, CDR1 is KGHSH, CDR2 LQKENI.

On this clone itself: This CDR3 is also generated by other DNA sequences in the sample. Here the CDR3 DNA reads TGCAGCGTTGAACCGGGGGGGAATCAGCCCCAGCATTTT. This codes for CSVEPGGNQPQHF. The chain carries TRBV29-1 and TRBJ1-5, with a possible D match to TRBD1 (5 bases). In germline, CDR1 is SQVTM, CDR2 ANQGSEA. The ends were cut back, 2 bases at V and 4 bases at J, with 9 bases in the middle. The CDR3 is 13 amino acids. The whole variable domain, filled in from reference TRBV29-1 and TRBJ1-5, reads SAVISQKPSRDICQRGTSLTIQCQVDSQVTMMFWYRQQPGQSLTLIATANQGSEATYESGFVIDKFPISRPNLTFSTLTVSNMSPEDSSIYLCSVEPGGNQPQHFGDGTRLSIL.

The J gene is TRBJ2-1, the V gene TRBV24-1, with 9 bases identical to TRBD2. The germline V gene encodes CDR1 KGHDR and CDR2 SFDVKD. Unmatched junction bases numbered 2, after V lost 2 bases and J lost 1 base. The CDR3 loop spans 16 amino acids. The CDR3 here is CATSDSSGTSYNEQFF. CDR3 nucleotides: TGTGCCACCAGTGATTCTAGCGGGACGTCCTACAATGAGCAGTTCTTC.

J is TRBJ2-5 and V is TRBV19; a weak D match, TRBD2 (6 bases). The CDR3 length is 15 residues. Germline loops: CDR1 LNHDA, CDR2 SQIVND (reference sequence). Trimming pared 4 bases from V and 4 bases from J, leaving 16 bases between. The CDR3 region is CASSKGLPNGETQYF. CDR3 nucleotide sequence: TGTGCCAGTAGTAAGGGACTGCCCAATGGAGAGACCCAGTACTTC. Complete variable domain (other parts from reference TRBV19 and TRBJ2-5): DGGITQSPKYLFRKEGQNVTLSCEQNLNHDAMYWYRQDPGQGLRLIYYSQIVNDFQKGDIAEGYSVSREKKESFPLTVTSAQKNPTAFYLCASSKGLPNGETQYFGPGTRLLVL.

This clone is termed large. The chain carries TRBV13 and TRBJ2-7; weak D call: TRBD1 (6 bases). The ends were cut back, 3 bases at V and 2 bases at J, with 11 bases in the middle. Germline V gene sequence: CDR1 PRHDT, CDR2 FYEKMQ (reference sequence). This CDR3 region has 14 residues. The CDR3 loop is CASSLTGSTYEQYF. The CDR3 DNA sequence: TGTGCCAGCAGCTTGACAGGTTCCACCTACGAGCAGTACTTC.

This clone has only a few counts. This sequence joins TRBV6-2 or TRBV6-3 and TRBJ1-2; D ambiguous. This CDR3 has 13 amino acids. Germline CDR1 is MNHEY and CDR2 is SVGEGT. Between the trimmed V and J ends, which lost 2 bases and 4 bases, there was a span of 8 bases. The DNA of the CDR3 is TGTGCCAGCAGTTACAGAGCCTCCTATGGCTACACCTTC. This encodes CASSYRASYGYTF.

This chain connects TRBV7-2 to TRBJ1-1, with D maybe TRBD1 (6 bases). CDR1 and CDR2 from the germline V gene are SGHTA and FQGNSA. CDR3 length equals 14 residues. Trimming removed 2 bases at V and 1 base at J, with 8 bases between. This chain's CDR3 is CASSLSGENTEAFF. The CDR3 coding sequence is TGTGCCAGCAGCTTATCAGGGGAGAACACTGAAGCTTTCTTT.

V gene TRBV6-2 or TRBV6-3 combines with J gene TRBJ2-1, with TRBD2 matching over 8 bases. With V trimmed by 3 bases and J by 7 bases, 8 bases remained unmatched. Germline V lookup: CDR1 MNHEY, CDR2 SVGEGT. This CDR3 contains 15 residues. This chain's CDR3 is CASSYPPGGPNEQFF. As DNA, the CDR3 is TGTGCCAGCAGTTATCCCCCGGGAGGGCCGAATGAGCAGTTCTTC.

Note on this clone: The same CDR3 can be traced to other DNA sequences in this sample. The gene calls are TRBV5-1 and TRBJ1-4; 9 nucleotides agree with TRBD1. This CDR3 contains 14 residues. Germline CDR1 reads SGHRS; CDR2 reads YFSETQ. Trimming took 4 bases from V and 8 from J; bases not matched to a gene: 6. The DNA for the CDR3 is TGCGCCAGCAGCCCAGGGACAGGGAGGGAAAAACTGTTTTTT. Its translation: CASSPGTGREKLFF.

The rearrangement joins TRBV18 to TRBJ2-7; 8 bases map to TRBD1. The CDR3 runs to 14 residues. Germline CDR1 reads KGHSH; CDR2 reads LQKENI. The V gene end was trimmed by 3 bases and the J gene end by 4 bases; junction bases not matched to a gene: 5. The CDR3 DNA follows: TGTGCCAGCTCACCCACGACAGGGGATTACGAGCAGTACTTC. Amino acid sequence: CASSPTTGDYEQYF.

CDR3 DNA sequence: TGTGCCAGCAGCTTAGACACCCGCGGGGACTATGGCTACACCTTC. This translates into CASSLDTRGDYGYTF. J is TRBJ1-2 and V is TRBV7-8; the D is unclear. V was pared by 1 base and J by 3 bases, with 12 bases between. Germline CDR1 reads SGHVS; CDR2 reads FQNEAQ. CDR3 length: 15 residues. Supplemented by reference TRBV7-8 and TRBJ1-2, the full variable domain reads GAGVSQSPRYKVAKRGQDVALRCDPISGHVSLFWYQQALGQGPEFLTYFQNEAQLDKSGLPSDRFFAERPEGSVSTLKIQRTQQEDSAVYLCASSLDTRGDYGYTFGSGTRLTVV.

The chain is built from TRBV5-5 and TRBJ2-7; the match to TRBD1 covers 8 bases. J was trimmed by 5 bases and V by 0 bases; bases with no gene match: 4. The CDR3 runs 14 residues. Germline V gene lookup returns CDR1 SGHKS and CDR2 YYEKEE (reference sequence). The CDR3 is CASSLGQGSHEQYF. CDR3 bases: TGTGCCAGCAGCTTGGGACAGGGGTCCCACGAGCAGTACTTC. Filled out from reference TRBV5-5 and TRBJ2-7, the complete variable domain reads DAGVTQSPTHLIKTRGQQVTLRCSPISGHKSVSWYQQVLGQGPQFIFQYYEKEERGRGNFPDRFSARQFPNYSSELNVNALLLGDSALYLCASSLGQGSHEQYFGPGTRLTVT.

The chain recombines TRBV28 with TRBJ2-7; a weak D match, TRBD2 (6 bases). The germline V gene has CDR1 MDHEN and CDR2 SYDVKM. The CDR3 consists of 14 residues. The ends were cut back, 6 bases at V and 4 bases at J, with 16 bases in the middle. CDR3: CASSWNSGAYEQYF. CDR3 nucleotides: TGTGCCAGCAGCTGGAATAGCGGAGCATACGAGCAGTACTTC.

The V call is TRBV25-1, the J call TRBJ2-1; TRBD2 agrees at 15 bases. The germline gives CDR1 MGHDK, CDR2 SYGVNS. The V gene end was trimmed by 4 bases and the J gene end by 10 bases; junction bases not matched to a gene: 5. The CDR3 spans 15 residues. The CDR3 loop reads CASSGGLAGGVEQFF. DNA of the CDR3: TGTGCCAGCAGTGGGGGACTAGCGGGAGGCGTAGAGCAGTTCTTC.

The genes are TRBV12-3 or TRBV12-4 and TRBJ2-3, with no clear D. This CDR3 spans 13 amino acids. The ends were cut back, 6 bases at V and 0 bases at J, with 7 bases in the middle. CDR3 in DNA: TGTGCCAGCAGGACGACAAGCACAGATACGCAGTATTTT. Encoded protein: CASRTTSTDTQYF.

As DNA, the CDR3 is TGTGCCAGCGCGGCGGGTAGCTCCTACGAGCAGTACTTC. This encodes CASAAGSSYEQYF. The chain has TRBV6-5 and TRBJ2-7, with D possibly matching TRBD2 (5 bases). Per the germline V gene, CDR1 is MNHEY and CDR2 is SVGAGI. There are 13 residues in the CDR3. Trimming cost V 8 bases and J 0 bases, with 11 bases left between them.

The V and J genes are TRBV6-2 or TRBV6-3 and TRBJ1-2; D perhaps matches TRBD1 (5 bases). In germline, CDR1 is MNHEY, CDR2 SVGEGT. CDR3 length: 14 amino acids. Trimming took off 2 bases at V and 4 bases at J, with 11 bases between the two ends. CDR3: CASSYDQGSYGYTF. The CDR3 DNA is TGTGCCAGCAGTTACGATCAGGGAAGCTATGGCTACACCTTC.

The rearrangement joins TRBV5-4 to TRBJ2-3; perhaps TRBD1 as D (6 bases). The CDR3 runs to 16 residues. From germline, CDR1 is SGHNT and CDR2 YYREEE (reference sequence). V dropped 4 bases and J dropped 2 bases, with 17 bases sitting between them. The CDR3 DNA reads as TGTGCCAGCAGCAAAGGACAGAGTCCAGTCACAGATACGCAGTATTTT. Its protein is CASSKGQSPVTDTQYF.

The gene calls are TRBV29-1 and TRBJ2-7; D is uncertain. CDR1 is SQVTM, CDR2 ANQGSEA, per germline. The V and J ends lost 4 bases and 4 bases respectively, with 8 bases between them. The CDR3 consists of 11 residues. CDR3: CSVVQVYEQYF. Written as DNA, the CDR3 is TGCAGCGTTGTTCAGGTTTACGAGCAGTACTTC.

The CDR3, as DNA: TGTGCCAGCAGGCCATCGGACCGGGGAGGCTATGGCTACACCTTC. Protein: CASRPSDRGGYGYTF. The genes are TRBV6-6 and TRBJ1-2, with D hard to call. The CDR3 runs 15 residues. CDR1 is MNHNY, CDR2 SVGAGI, per germline (reference sequence). V lost 6 bases and J lost 4, with 18 bases in between.

The chain recombines TRBV7-2 with TRBJ1-3; TRBD1 agrees at 8 bases. CDR1 and CDR2 (germline): SGHTA, FQGNSA. The CDR3 spans 15 residues. After removal of 3 bases from V and 2 bases from J, the junction contained 3 bases not matched to a gene. CDR3 DNA sequence: TGTGCCAGCAGCTTTGACAGGGGCACTGGAAACACCATATATTTT. Translated: CASSFDRGTGNTIYF.

The rearrangement links TRBV3-1 (or the pseudogene TRBV3-2) to TRBJ1-2; D might be TRBD1 (6 bases). The germline V gene has CDR1 LGHDT and CDR2 YNNKEL (reference sequence). The CDR3 consists of 14 residues. V dropped 0 bases and J dropped 4 bases, with 9 bases sitting between them. Here the CDR3 reads CASSQDGGAYGYTF. In nucleotides, the CDR3 is TGTGCCAGCAGCCAAGACGGGGGGGCCTATGGCTACACCTTC.

The chain has TRBV12-5 and TRBJ1-2, with D possibly matching TRBD1 (5 bases). Germline V gives CDR1 LGHNT, CDR2 FRNRAP. There are 12 residues in the CDR3. Trimming took off 7 bases at V and 5 bases at J, with 11 bases between the two ends. The CDR3 bases are TGTGCTAGTGACAGGATGGGTTATGGCTACACCTTC. This gives the protein CASDRMGYGYTF.

V is TRBV19 and J is TRBJ2-1; the match to TRBD2 covers 9 bases. In germline, CDR1 is LNHDA, CDR2 SQIVND (reference sequence). V trimming: 5 bases; J trimming: 0 bases; junction bases outside the gene matches: 5. The CDR3 covers 16 residues. The CDR3 is CASSPISGSSYNEQFF. The CDR3 nucleotides are TGTGCCAGTAGTCCAATTAGCGGGAGCTCCTACAATGAGCAGTTCTTC.

This rearrangement joins TRBV29-1 to TRBJ1-5; D may be TRBD1 (5 bases). V was shortened by 6 bases and J by 2 bases, with 14 bases between the two germline ends. The CDR3 totals 14 residues. The germline CDR1 and CDR2 sequences are SQVTM and ANQGSEA. This chain's CDR3 is CSVGGLGGNQPQHF. CDR3 DNA sequence: TGCAGCGTAGGAGGGCTAGGGGGCAATCAGCCCCAGCATTTT.

V gene TRBV19 combines with J gene TRBJ2-1; 9 positions agree with TRBD1. V lost 5 bases, J lost 7 bases, and 9 bases stayed unmatched. From germline, CDR1 is LNHDA and CDR2 SQIVND (reference sequence). The CDR3 loop spans 15 amino acids. CDR3 loop: CASSGRDRVLNEQFF. In nucleotides, the CDR3 is TGTGCCAGTAGTGGCCGGGACAGGGTTCTGAATGAGCAGTTCTTC.

The V and J genes are TRBV12-3 or TRBV12-4 and TRBJ2-1, with 7 nucleotides matching TRBD1. The CDR3 has 13 residues. J gave up 10 bases and V 1 base, and 4 bases lay outside the gene matches. CDR3 nucleotides: TGTGCCAGCAGTTTAGTGGGACAGACGGAGCAGTTCTTC. It codes for CASSLVGQTEQFF.

The rearrangement links TRBV5-8 to TRBJ2-4; 7 positions agree with TRBD1. The V segment lost 4 bases and the J segment 9 bases; nucleotides outside the gene matches: 7. Germline values: CDR1 SGHTS, CDR2 YDEGEE. The CDR3 spans 13 residues. The CDR3 region is CASSPTGRGIQYF. The CDR3 coding sequence is TGTGCCAGCAGCCCGACAGGGCGAGGCATTCAGTACTTC.